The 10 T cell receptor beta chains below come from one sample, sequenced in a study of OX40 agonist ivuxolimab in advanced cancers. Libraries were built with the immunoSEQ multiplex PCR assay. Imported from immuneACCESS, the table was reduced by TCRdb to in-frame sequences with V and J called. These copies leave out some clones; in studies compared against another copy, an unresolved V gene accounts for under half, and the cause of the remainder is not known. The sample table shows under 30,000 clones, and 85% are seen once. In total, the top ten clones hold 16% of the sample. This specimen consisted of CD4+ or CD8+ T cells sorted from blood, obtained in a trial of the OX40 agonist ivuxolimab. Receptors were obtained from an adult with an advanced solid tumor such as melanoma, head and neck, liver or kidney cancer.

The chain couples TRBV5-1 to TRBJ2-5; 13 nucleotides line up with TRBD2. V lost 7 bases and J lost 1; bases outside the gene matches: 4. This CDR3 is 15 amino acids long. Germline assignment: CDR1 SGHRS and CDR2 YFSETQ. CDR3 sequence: CASSRLAGGQETQYF. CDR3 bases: TGCGCCAGCTCCCGACTAGCGGGGGGCCAAGAGACCCAGTACTTC.

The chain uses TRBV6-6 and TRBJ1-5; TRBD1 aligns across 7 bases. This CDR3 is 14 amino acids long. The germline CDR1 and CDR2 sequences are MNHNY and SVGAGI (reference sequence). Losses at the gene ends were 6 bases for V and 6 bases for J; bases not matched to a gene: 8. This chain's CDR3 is CASRSTGVVQPQHF. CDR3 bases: TGTGCCAGCAGATCAACAGGGGTTGTTCAGCCCCAGCATTTT.

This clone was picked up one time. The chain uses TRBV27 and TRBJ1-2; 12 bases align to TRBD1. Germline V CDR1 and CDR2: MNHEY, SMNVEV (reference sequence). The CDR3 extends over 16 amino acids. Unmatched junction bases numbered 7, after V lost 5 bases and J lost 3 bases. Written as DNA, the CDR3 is TGTGCCAGCAGTACCCGGGACAGGGGGCGCGACTATGGCTACACCTTC. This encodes CASSTRDRGRDYGYTF.

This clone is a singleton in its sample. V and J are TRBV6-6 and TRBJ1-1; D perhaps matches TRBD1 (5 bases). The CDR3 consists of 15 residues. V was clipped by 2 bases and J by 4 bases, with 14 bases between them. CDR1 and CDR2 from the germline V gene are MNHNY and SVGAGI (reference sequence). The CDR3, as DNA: TGTGCCAGCAGTTACGATCCGGGGCTTAGCACTGAAGCTTTCTTT. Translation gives CASSYDPGLSTEAFF.

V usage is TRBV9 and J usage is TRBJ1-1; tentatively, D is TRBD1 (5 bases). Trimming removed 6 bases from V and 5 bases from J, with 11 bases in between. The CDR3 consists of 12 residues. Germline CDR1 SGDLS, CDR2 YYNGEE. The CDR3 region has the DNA TGTGCCAGCAACCTGGGGGGGACTGAAGCTTTCTTT. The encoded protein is CASNLGGTEAFF.

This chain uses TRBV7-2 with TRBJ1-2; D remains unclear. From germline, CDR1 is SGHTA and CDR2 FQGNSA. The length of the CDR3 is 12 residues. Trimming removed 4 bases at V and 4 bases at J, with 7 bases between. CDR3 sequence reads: CASSSSGYGYTF. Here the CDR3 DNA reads TGTGCCAGCAGCTCCTCCGGCTATGGCTACACCTTC.

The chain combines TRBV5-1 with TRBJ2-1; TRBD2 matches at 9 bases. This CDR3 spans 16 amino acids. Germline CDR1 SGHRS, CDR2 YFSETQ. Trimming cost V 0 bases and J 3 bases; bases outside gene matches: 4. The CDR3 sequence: CASSLGMTSGYNEQFF. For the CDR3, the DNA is TGCGCCAGCAGCTTGGGCATGACTAGCGGCTACAATGAGCAGTTCTTC.

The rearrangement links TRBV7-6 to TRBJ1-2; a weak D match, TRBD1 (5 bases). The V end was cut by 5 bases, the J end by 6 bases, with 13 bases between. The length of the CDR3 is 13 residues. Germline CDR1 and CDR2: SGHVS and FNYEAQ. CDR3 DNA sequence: TGTGCCAGCAGCCTTGGAACCAGGGATGGCTACACCTTC. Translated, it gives CASSLGTRDGYTF.

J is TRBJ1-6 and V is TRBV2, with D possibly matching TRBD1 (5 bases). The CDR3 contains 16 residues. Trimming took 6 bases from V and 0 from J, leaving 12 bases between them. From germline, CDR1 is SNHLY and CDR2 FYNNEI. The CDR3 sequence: CASSGKGSSYNSPLHF. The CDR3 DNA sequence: TGTGCCAGCAGCGGGAAGGGGAGCTCCTATAATTCACCCCTCCACTTT.

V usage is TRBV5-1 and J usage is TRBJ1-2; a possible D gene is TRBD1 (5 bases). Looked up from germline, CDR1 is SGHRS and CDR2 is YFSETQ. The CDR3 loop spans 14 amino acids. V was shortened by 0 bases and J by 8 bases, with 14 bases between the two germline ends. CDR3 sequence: CASSLEGRVIGYTF. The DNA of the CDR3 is TGCGCCAGCAGCTTGGAGGGCAGGGTGATCGGCTACACCTTC.